These T cell receptor beta chains were read from a single sample in a study of T cell responses to AZD1222 COVID-19 vaccine. The data were produced by immunoSEQ multiplex PCR, yet TCRdb's version contains in-frame clones alone and is incomplete. There are 150,000 or so clones in the sample; about 87% occur only once, and 3% to 3.5% lies in the top ten. The source material was peripheral blood, sampled on day 0 of AZD1222 vaccination. The source of these receptors is an adult in good health. Both conserved end residues are part of each CDR3. D genes are given only for firm matches. Clone size is shown for a subset of rows, as once, few, many or a class of expanded clone.

v_call: TRBV7-2; clone_size: .; j_call: TRBJ1-3; d_call: .; cdr3_aa: CASSLNLGRGVGNTIYF; cdr3_nt: TGTGCCAGCAGCCTCAACCTCGGTAGGGGCGTCGGAAACACCATATATTTT
v_call: TRBV21-1; clone_size: .; j_call: TRBJ1-3; d_call: .; cdr3_aa: CASNSGGQNGNTIYF; cdr3_nt: TGTGCCAGCAACTCCGGGGGGCAGAATGGAAACACCATATATTTT
v_call: TRBV28; clone_size: .; j_call: TRBJ2-7; d_call: TRBD1; cdr3_aa: CASRSAGTGGWYEQYF; cdr3_nt: TGTGCCAGCAGGTCTGCCGGGACAGGGGGCTGGTACGAGCAGTACTTC
v_call: TRBV9; clone_size: once; j_call: TRBJ1-6; d_call: .; cdr3_aa: CASSVSSLAYNSPLHF; cdr3_nt: TGTGCCAGCAGCGTGAGTTCACTGGCATATAATTCACCCCTCCACTTT
v_call: TRBV12-3/TRBV12-4; clone_size: .; j_call: TRBJ2-7; d_call: .; cdr3_aa: CASSFRHYEQYF; cdr3_nt: TGTGCCAGCAGTTTCCGCCACTACGAGCAGTACTTC
v_call: TRBV11-2; clone_size: .; j_call: TRBJ2-1; d_call: .; cdr3_aa: CASSLRIGAPEQFF; cdr3_nt: TGTGCCAGCAGCCTCCGGATAGGGGCTCCTGAGCAGTTCTTC
v_call: TRBV7-9; clone_size: many; j_call: TRBJ2-2; d_call: .; cdr3_aa: CASRLRDENTGELFF; cdr3_nt: TGTGCCAGCAGGCTGCGGGACGAGAACACCGGGGAGCTGTTTTTT
v_call: TRBV7-2; clone_size: .; j_call: TRBJ1-1; d_call: TRBD1; cdr3_aa: CASSLGGQKAFF; cdr3_nt: TGTGCCAGCAGCTTGGGGGGACAGAAAGCTTTCTTT
v_call: TRBV28; clone_size: .; j_call: TRBJ1-1; d_call: .; cdr3_aa: CASSLFSDTRGYMNTEAFF; cdr3_nt: TGTGCCAGCAGTTTATTTTCGGACACCCGAGGGTACATGAACACTGAAGCTTTCTTT
v_call: TRBV6-5; clone_size: .; j_call: TRBJ1-5; d_call: .; cdr3_aa: CASSSQGGSNQPQHF; cdr3_nt: TGTGCCAGCAGTTCTCAGGGTGGGAGCAATCAGCCCCAGCATTTT
v_call: TRBV27; clone_size: .; j_call: TRBJ1-5; d_call: TRBD1; cdr3_aa: CASRKGDRAVQPQHF; cdr3_nt: TGTGCCAGCCGAAAAGGGGACAGGGCGGTTCAGCCCCAGCATTTT
v_call: TRBV5-6; clone_size: .; j_call: TRBJ1-4; d_call: .; cdr3_aa: CASSLSHREGEKLFF; cdr3_nt: TGTGCCAGCAGCTTGTCTCACAGGGAGGGCGAAAAACTGTTTTTT
v_call: TRBV6-5; clone_size: .; j_call: TRBJ1-3; d_call: .; cdr3_aa: CASWKLQGAGNTIYF; cdr3_nt: TGTGCCAGCTGGAAACTGCAAGGGGCTGGAAACACCATATATTTT
v_call: TRBV5-1; clone_size: .; j_call: TRBJ1-4; d_call: TRBD1; cdr3_aa: CASSPGTGGRQSNEKLFF; cdr3_nt: TGCGCCAGCAGCCCAGGGACAGGGGGCCGTCAGAGTAATGAAAAACTGTTTTTT
v_call: TRBV7-2; clone_size: once; j_call: TRBJ2-3; d_call: TRBD2; cdr3_aa: CASILMGGTGDTQYF; cdr3_nt: TGTGCCAGCATCCTCATGGGGGGGACGGGAGATACGCAGTATTTT
v_call: TRBV6-6; clone_size: .; j_call: TRBJ1-6; d_call: TRBD1; cdr3_aa: CASSYSDRLRVSPLHF; cdr3_nt: TGTGCCAGCAGTTACTCGGACAGGCTGCGGGTTTCACCCCTCCACTTT
v_call: TRBV7-9; clone_size: .; j_call: TRBJ2-1; d_call: .; cdr3_aa: CASSLDSWGEQFF; cdr3_nt: TGTGCCAGCAGCTTAGATTCTTGGGGTGAGCAGTTCTTC
v_call: TRBV9; clone_size: .; j_call: TRBJ2-7; d_call: .; cdr3_aa: CASSVDRDDGQYF; cdr3_nt: TGTGCCAGCAGCGTAGACAGGGATGATGGGCAGTACTTC